This entry lists 10 T cell receptor beta chains sequenced from one sample in a study of cytomegalovirus exposure and HLA in healthy donors. The PCR used 60 Vbeta and 13 Jbeta primers. Repertoires were generated with immunoSEQ multiplex PCR, while TCRdb's copy carries only in-frame clones and drops some. The table shows approximately 180,000 clones, with about 80% occurring only once. Sequenced sample: PBMCs. These receptors were taken from a woman in her twenties or thirties in good health and CMV-seropositive.

The J gene is TRBJ1-1, the V gene TRBV15, with TRBD1 matching over 7 bases. The CDR3 runs 17 residues. Per the germline V gene, CDR1 is LNHNV and CDR2 is YYDKDF (reference sequence). With 0 bases clipped from V and 0 bases from J, the junction kept 7 bases outside the gene matches. This CDR3 reads CATSRDYRDSLNTEAFF. CDR3 nucleotide sequence: TGTGCCACCAGCAGAGATTACCGGGACAGCTTGAACACTGAAGCTTTCTTT.

The chain carries TRBV7-8 and TRBJ1-1; 7 bases are a match to TRBD1. This CDR3 is 13 amino acids long. Germline CDR1 reads SGHVS; CDR2 reads FQNEAQ. The V gene end was trimmed by 5 bases and the J gene end by 4 bases; junction bases not matched to a gene: 4. The CDR3 protein is CASSQRQGTEAFF. CDR3 bases: TGTGCCAGCAGCCAGAGACAGGGCACTGAAGCTTTCTTT.

The V call is TRBV6-1, the J call TRBJ1-2; 7 bases line up with TRBD1. Looked up from germline, CDR1 is MNHNS and CDR2 is SASEGT. The CDR3 consists of 14 residues. V lost 0 bases to trimming and J lost 2 bases; unmatched junction nucleotides: 0. As DNA, the CDR3 is TGTGCCAGCAGTGAAGCGGGACAGAACTATGGCTACACCTTC. Translating it yields CASSEAGQNYGYTF.

This clone has a single count. The CDR3 DNA is TGCGCCAGCAGCTTGGTTGCGGGAGGGCCTGATACGCAGTATTTT. This codes for CASSLVAGGPDTQYF. This chain connects TRBV5-1 to TRBJ2-3; 9 bases are shared with TRBD2. With V trimmed by 0 bases and J by 6 bases, 5 bases remained unmatched. Germline assignment: CDR1 SGHRS and CDR2 YFSETQ. This CDR3 contains 15 residues.

Notes on this clone: One end of the junction varies from germline; a read error may be responsible. The V and J genes are TRBV7-8 and TRBJ1-2, with D tentatively TRBD1 (5 bases). Germline CDR1 and CDR2: SGHVS and FQNEAQ. The CDR3 extends over 19 amino acids. The CDR3: CASSSPTGTRRSAKYGYTF. The CDR3 DNA is TGTGCCAGCAGCTCCCCGACCGGGACTAGGAGGTCAGCTAAATATGGCTACACCTTC.

The J gene is TRBJ2-7, the V gene TRBV29-1; 10 bases agree with TRBD1. V dropped 6 bases and J dropped 6; count of bases not matched to a gene: 11. From germline, CDR1 is SQVTM and CDR2 ANQGSEA. The CDR3 runs to 14 residues. CDR3 residues: CSVGWGQGPSEQYF. The CDR3 DNA reads as TGCAGCGTAGGATGGGGACAGGGGCCCTCCGAGCAGTACTTC.

This clone was counted a single time. The V call is TRBV6-1, the J call TRBJ2-7, with TRBD2 matching over 11 bases. This CDR3 contains 15 residues. Germline values: CDR1 MNHNS, CDR2 SASEGT. The V gene end was trimmed by 4 bases and the J gene end by 0 bases; junction bases not matched to a gene: 2. The CDR3 coding sequence is TGTGCCAGCAGTGTTAGCGGGAGGGACTCCTACGAGCAGTACTTC. Amino acids: CASSVSGRDSYEQYF.

V and J are TRBV30 and TRBJ2-3; TRBD2 might be the D (5 bases). Germline V gene sequence: CDR1 GTSNPN, CDR2 SVGIG (reference sequence). V lost 1 base and J 4 bases, leaving 15 bases between the germline ends. This CDR3 region has 15 residues. The CDR3 DNA reads TGTGCCTGGAGTGACGGCCTAGCCGGCGCAGATACGCAGTATTTT. Translation gives CAWSDGLAGADTQYF.

The chain employs TRBV6-5 and TRBJ1-2; D uncertain. The CDR3 covers 11 residues. The germline gives CDR1 MNHEY, CDR2 SVGAGI. V lost 11 bases and J lost 8, with 15 bases in between. In DNA form, the CDR3 reads TGTGCCGCAACCGCGGGTGGCGGCTACACCTTC. Residues: CAATAGGGYTF.

A remark on this clone: At one of its ends the junction is not consistent with the germline gene, which may arise from a read error. The chain combines TRBV5-1 with TRBJ2-7; a weak D match, TRBD1 (6 bases). This CDR3 region has 13 residues. CDR1 is SGHRS and CDR2 is YFSETQ in the germline V gene. CDR3 amino acids: CASGFPGVNEQYF. DNA for the CDR3: TGCGCCAGCGGCTTCCCAGGGGTAAACGAGCAGTACTTC.